A single sample is the source of the 2 T cell receptor beta chains below, sequenced in a study of T cell repertoires in cytomegalovirus infection (dated by TCRdb to about 2019). The reads were generated on an Illumina HiSeq 1500. In TCRdb, the public reads were trimmed at Q25 with fastp and aligned with MiXCR, with productive beta chains retained. Each record represents a unique CDR3 protein, reported with the most common genes and DNA among its rows. A total of under 350,000 distinct CDR3 sequences appear in this sample, approximately 9.5% of them only once. Together, the top ten hold 3.5% to 4.5% of the sample. The sequencing input was PBMCs. The receptors come from a human donor in good health (CMV status not recorded). Some clones in this sample may be carry-over from other donors' samples.

This clonotype was seen only a few times. The chain joins TRBV7-9 to TRBJ1-3; D is perhaps TRBD1 (5 bases). The ends were cut back, 5 bases at V and 4 bases at J, with 12 bases in the middle. CDR1 SEHNR and CDR2 FQNEAQ come from the germline V gene (reference sequence). The length of the CDR3 is 14 residues. CDR3: CASSMEGSGNTIYF. CDR3 DNA sequence: TGTGCCAGCAGCATGGAGGGGTCGGGAAACACCATATATTTT.

This clonotype was seen only a few times. The rearrangement joins TRBV12-3 or TRBV12-4 to TRBJ1-2; a possible D gene is TRBD1 (5 bases). CDR3 length equals 13 residues. The ends were cut back, 6 bases at V and 3 bases at J, with 11 bases in the middle. The CDR3 here is CASSNPGYYGYTF. CDR3 DNA sequence: TGTGCCAGCAGCAATCCAGGGTACTATGGCTACACCTTC.